The entry below gives a single T cell receptor (beta chain) sequence along with its context. This sample stems from a study of blood T cell repertoires in COVID-19. Data came from immunoSEQ multiplex PCR; TCRdb stores just in-frame clones and leaves some out. The table lists some 72,000 clones, approximately 90% of them singletons. The CDR3 runs 15 residues. The V gene's germline CDR1 is SGHVS and CDR2 FNYEAQ. Germline trimming cut 5 bases from V and 7 bases from J; bases unmatched to any gene: 11. This chain links TRBV7-6 with TRBJ2-3; 8 bases map to TRBD1. The sequencing input was peripheral blood. The sequence was obtained from a man aged 50-59 years with active COVID-19. The CDR3 bases are TGTGCCAGCAGCCAGCTCAGGGGGCCAGATTATACGCAGTATTTT. As protein: CASSQLRGPDYTQYF.